This T cell receptor beta chain was captured by sequencing in a study of human versus mouse CDR3 diversity and MHC coevolution. Cells were CD45RO-negative CD62L-positive naive CD4 T cells sorted from PBMCs. Comments on this clone: Its antigen is still unknown.

Clones were sequenced by immunoSEQ multiplex PCR, and TCRdb holds only the in-frame ones, with some missing. Of more than 60,000 clones listed, 85% to 95% are singletons. Overall study results and limits: Human CDR3s averaged more deletions and insertions than mouse CDR3s. By iCHAO1, human TCR beta clonotypes numbered about 1.5 million, the most.

Germline assignment: CDR1 SEHNR and CDR2 FQNEAQ (reference sequence). V gave up 1 base and J gave up 5 bases, with 8 bases separating them. This CDR3 is 13 amino acids long. The clonotype originates from a person aged 25 to 69 in good health. The chain has TRBV7-9 and TRBJ1-2; D is uncertain. Sequenced material: naive CD4+ T cells from blood. Stated subset: CD45RO-negative CD62L-positive naive CD4 T cells. The CDR3 sequence: CASSLVEGYGYTF. CDR3 DNA: TGTGCCAGCAGCTTAGTGGAGGGATATGGCTACACCTTC.